This entry features one TCR beta chain sequence. This clonotype was observed at least ten times. This receptor's antigen is unknown. There are no base qualities to consult, and no much larger clone falls within one base. These data originate in a study of identical twins (dated by TCRdb to 2016 to 2018). With respect to the entire study: The study deep-sequenced TCR alpha and beta repertoires from monozygotic twins, unrelated adults of various ages and cord blood to test whether fetal clonotypes persist. To rule out contamination, replicate twin experiments were performed at different times with different library preparation protocols. The paper's findings and limits, for the study overall: A weaker excess of twin sharing was found in beta out-of-frame sequences because the signal-to-noise ratio was lowered by fewer shared sequences. Out-of-frame TCR alpha sharing in monozygotic twins was systematically underestimated by recombination models, whereas sharing between unrelated individuals was in agreement with the recombination models. Zero-insertion analyses could be partly confounded by invariant T cells such as MAIT and iNKT, though diverse VJ usage argued against such confounding for most clonotypes. Abundant cord blood beta clonotypes carried fewer insertions; young adult naive repertoires showed a weaker similar trend, while memory repertoires showed none. Compared with coincidental sharing between unrelated individuals, an excess of low generation-probability sequences was observed among out-of-frame TCR alpha sequences shared between twins. Because the same donors could not be followed over many years, conclusions were based on cross-sectional statistical analysis.

Trimming at the junction amounts to 0 bases on V and 4 bases on J, and the germline ends lie 12 bases apart. The CDR3 measures 16 amino acids from cysteine to phenylalanine. The retained sequence is limited to the CDR3, 48 bases, with the frame set at the first base. Every donor was a healthy Caucasian. The study also sequenced three unrelated non-twin adults: a male aged 18 to 30, a male aged 50 to 59 and a female aged 50 to 59. Miltenyi CD45RO+ enrichment and human naive T-cell isolation kits were used to isolate memory (CD45RO+) and naive T cells from PBMC. Library preparation used 5' RACE. Sequencing was carried out with an Illumina HiSeq 2000. Template switching added a universal primer binding site, and the final cDNA carried a unique molecular identifier that allowed TCR cDNA molecules to be counted accurately. Specific primers in the conserved constant-segment region were used to synthesize first-strand cDNA for TCR alpha and beta chains. Each cDNA library was double barcoded, with a SMART-Mk sample barcode plus Illumina barcodes, to control for contamination. Two successive PCR steps introduced TruSeq adapter sequences along with Illumina sample barcodes. TCR alpha and beta cDNA libraries were sequenced on the Illumina HiSeq platform with custom primers. Per the source publication's procedure: MiGEC was used to process raw reads and extract unique molecular identifiers, and MiXCR was used to find CDR3 positions. For each individual, recombination models were inferred using an EM algorithm with the repgenHMM and IGoR tools. The tcR package in R was used for shared clonotype analysis, with sharing normalized by the product of cloneset sizes. To study raw recombination without the effects of thymic and clonal selection, out-of-frame nonproductive sequences were analyzed. TCRdb passed the public sequencing reads through fastp at Q25 and MiXCR, retaining productive beta sequences. CDR3 protein sequences are deduplicated, and each keeps its most common genes and DNA. TCRdb, not the original authors, processed these V and J calls. In all, the sample holds 350,000 or so distinct CDR3 sequences, and 7% to 9.5% of those were seen once. More than 8% of the sample comes from the top ten.

The sequence was collected from a woman aged 45-60 years in good health. Recombination linked TRBV12-3 or TRBV12-4 to TRBJ2-2, with TRBD2 as a weak D call on 5 bases. The sequenced sample consisted of naive T cells sorted from blood. The sample's cell subset or site label is to be understood as: cells isolated with a human naive T-cell isolation kit. The sequence in DNA is TGTGCCAGCAGTTTAGCGCAGCTAGCAAGCACCGGGGAGCTGTTTTTT. Its translation is CASSLAQLASTGELFF.